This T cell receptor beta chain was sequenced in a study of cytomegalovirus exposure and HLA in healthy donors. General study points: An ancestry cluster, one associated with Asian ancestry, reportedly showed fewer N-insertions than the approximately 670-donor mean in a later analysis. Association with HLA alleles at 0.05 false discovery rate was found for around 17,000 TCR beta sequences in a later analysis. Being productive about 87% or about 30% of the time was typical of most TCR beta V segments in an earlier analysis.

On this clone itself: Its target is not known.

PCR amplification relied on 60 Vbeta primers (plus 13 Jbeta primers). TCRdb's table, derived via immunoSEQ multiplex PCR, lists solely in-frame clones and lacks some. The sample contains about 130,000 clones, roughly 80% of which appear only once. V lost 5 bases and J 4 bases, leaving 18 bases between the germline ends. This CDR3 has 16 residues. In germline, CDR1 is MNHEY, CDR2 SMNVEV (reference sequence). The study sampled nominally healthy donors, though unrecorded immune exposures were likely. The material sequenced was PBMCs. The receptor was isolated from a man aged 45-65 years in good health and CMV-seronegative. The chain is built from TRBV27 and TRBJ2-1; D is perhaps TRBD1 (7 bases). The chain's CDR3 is CASSGRGQTGYNEQFF. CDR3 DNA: TGTGCCAGCAGTGGGCGGGGACAGACAGGGTACAATGAGCAGTTCTTC.